The clone carrying this T cell receptor (beta chain) appeared once. This sample is part of a study of OX40 agonist ivuxolimab in advanced cancers. Profiling relied on immunoSEQ multiplex PCR, and the TCRdb table lists in-frame clones only, not all of them. The data hold more than 50,000 clones, with roughly 85% observed a single time. Trimming removed 6 bases at V and 9 bases at J, with 12 bases between. The CDR3 has 12 amino acids. Germline loops: CDR1 MDHEN, CDR2 SYDVKM. Patients who had autoimmune disease history or got systemic immunosuppression were left out. This rearrangement joins TRBV28 to TRBJ2-1; D is perhaps TRBD2 (5 bases). This TCR was recovered from an adult with an advanced solid tumor such as melanoma, head and neck, liver or kidney cancer. The sequences come from CD4+ or CD8+ T cells sorted from blood, collected in a trial of the OX40 agonist ivuxolimab. The DNA for the CDR3 is TGTGCCAGCAGGCTAGCTGCTGGTGAGCAGTTCTTC. It codes for CASRLAAGEQFF.